This T cell receptor (beta chain) was sequenced during a study of OX40 agonist ivuxolimab in advanced cancers. About the study: Treatment received earlier with anti-PD-1, anti-PD-L1 or anti-CTLA-4 agents was allowed, and over 30% had some. Three dose-escalation patients had partial responses: one with hepatocellular carcinoma and two with cutaneous melanoma.

Data came from immunoSEQ multiplex PCR; TCRdb stores just in-frame clones and leaves some out. Seen here are roughly 80,000 clones, around four fifths observed once, and the top ten hold about 0.71%. V lost 3 bases, J lost 0 bases, and 2 bases stayed unmatched. This CDR3 comprises 14 residues. CDR1 is SGHDT and CDR2 is YYEEEE in the germline V gene. Any history of autoimmune disease or systemic immunosuppression disqualified patients. This clonotype originated in an adult with an advanced solid tumor such as melanoma, head and neck, liver or kidney cancer. This specimen was CD4+ or CD8+ T cells sorted from blood, taken in a trial of the OX40 agonist ivuxolimab. V gene TRBV5-6 combines with J gene TRBJ1-2; 7 bases map to TRBD1. CDR3 DNA: TGTGCCAGCAGCTGGGACAGATCTAACTATGGCTACACCTTC. This codes for CASSWDRSNYGYTF.